Below, 18 T cell receptor beta chains from the same sample are listed, as sequenced in a study of regulatory T cells in long-lasting Graves disease. With iRepertoire HTBI primers and Arm-PCR of CDR3 regions, TCR beta libraries were built. TCRdb re-derived calls from the multiplex PCR reads in MiXCR, one entry per CDR3 protein. The data show roughly 400,000 distinct CDR3 sequences, roughly 15% seen once. Time point denoted: newly diagnosed GD, antithyroid drugs for less than 3 months. PBMCs were the source of the RNA used for TCR sequencing. The data were also submitted as part of a second study, on T cells in Graves' hyperthyroidism and ophthalmopathy.

Sequencing was performed on peripheral blood mononuclear cells (PBMCs), taken at new diagnosis, from a patient treated with antithyroid drugs. Receptor source: a young woman with Graves disease.

The rearrangement joins TRBV7-2 to TRBJ2-7, with D perhaps given as TRBD1 or TRBD2 (5 bases each). V lost 2 bases and J 2 bases, leaving 13 bases between the germline ends. This CDR3 contains 15 residues. The germline gives CDR1 SGHTA, CDR2 FQGNSA. DNA for the CDR3: TGTGCCAGCAGCTTAAGTGAGGGGCTCCCCTACGAGCAGTACTTC. It yields the protein CASSLSEGLPYEQYF.

This clonotype was seen a handful of times. The rearrangement joins TRBV30 to TRBJ2-7; 10 bases align to TRBD1. V was clipped by 3 bases and J by 7 bases; unmatched bases: 3. CDR3 size: 12 residues. CDR1 and CDR2 from the germline V gene are GTSNPN and SVGIG (reference sequence). The CDR3 sequence: CAWSGQGGEQYF. CDR3 coding DNA: TGTGCCTGGAGCGGACAGGGGGGGGAGCAGTACTTC.

As for this clonotype: A much larger clone is a single base away; this may be a read error. The chain is built from TRBV6-5 and TRBJ2-7; 11 bases align to TRBD2. The CDR3 consists of 16 residues. Trimming at V came to 3 bases and at J to 7 bases, leaving 11 bases not matched to a gene. Per the germline V gene, CDR1 is MNHEY and CDR2 is SVGAGI. The CDR3 DNA reads TGTGCCAGCAGTTATCATCTAGCGGGAGGTAGGGGTGAGCAGTACTTC. It codes for CASSYHLAGGRGEQYF.

A note on this clonotype: At one end the junction does not follow the germline gene, possibly because of a read error. V gene TRBV30 combines with J gene TRBJ2-2; 7 bases match TRBD2. The CDR3 runs 14 residues. Per germline, CDR1 GTSNPN and CDR2 SVGIG (reference sequence). The CDR3: CAGRAVGSAGELFF. CDR3 nucleotides: TGTGCCGGGAGGGCGGTAGGGAGCGCCGGGGAGCTGTTTTTT.

This clonotype has at least ten counts. V gene TRBV30 combines with J gene TRBJ1-1; 7 nucleotides agree with TRBD1. The germline CDR1 and CDR2 sequences are GTSNPN and SVGIG (reference sequence). The CDR3 runs 12 residues. V trimming: 7 bases; J trimming: 1 base; junction bases outside the gene matches: 3. CDR3 amino acids: CALDRRNTEAFF. Here the CDR3 DNA reads TGTGCCTTGGACAGGCGGAACACTGAAGCTTTCTTT. The full variable domain, in which reference TRBV30 and TRBJ1-1 provide the parts outside the CDR3, is SQTIHQWPATLVQPVGSPLSLECTVEGTSNPNLYWYRQAAGRGLQLLFYSVGIGQISSEVPQNLSASRPQDRQFILSSKKLLLSDSGFYLCALDRRNTEAFFGQGTRLTVV.

This clonotype has ten or more counts. The chain uses TRBV18 and TRBJ2-1, with 8 positions matching TRBD1. V dropped 3 bases and J dropped 12; count of bases not matched to a gene: 19. Germline CDR1 and CDR2: KGHSH and LQKENI. There are 17 residues in the CDR3. CDR3 sequence reads: CASSPPRAGGSPIWQFF. CDR3 nucleotides: TGTGCCAGCTCACCCCCCCGGGCAGGGGGCTCCCCCATATGGCAGTTCTTC.

This clonotype was observed a handful of times. The chain has TRBV4-1 and TRBJ2-5; D ambiguous. The germline V gene encodes CDR1 MGHRA and CDR2 YSYEKL. Trimming took off 1 base at V and 0 bases at J, with 6 bases between the two ends. CDR3 length: 14 amino acids. The CDR3 is CASSQVQNQETQYF. The CDR3 DNA sequence: TGCGCCAGCAGCCAAGTACAGAACCAAGAGACCCAGTACTTC.

The table lists this clonotype with a few counts. V usage is TRBV6-1 and J usage is TRBJ1-1, with TRBD1 matching over 7 bases. Germline V gene lookup returns CDR1 MNHNS and CDR2 SASEGT. The V segment lost 7 bases and the J segment 7 bases; nucleotides outside the gene matches: 12. The length of the CDR3 is 14 residues. CDR3 in DNA: TGTGCCAGCAAATTACCGGGACAGAGAATTGAAGCTTTCTTT. It is translated as CASKLPGQRIEAFF.

This clonotype was seen many times. This likely comes from a read error, as the CDR3 has no conserved phenylalanine or tryptophan at its end. The DNA is omitted, as the CDR3 cannot be located on it reliably, and the CDR3 follows TCRdb's listing. The V and J genes are TRBV14 and TRBJ1-4; the D call of TRBD1 is as the table states it, not checked on the DNA. Germline V gene data show CDR1 as SGHDN and CDR2 as FVKESK. The CDR3 has 11 amino acids, counting both end residues. The CDR3 here is CASSPGTGIRS.

With respect to this clonotype: This may be a read error: a much more frequent sequence differs by one nucleotide. The chain is built from TRBV12-3 or TRBV12-4 and TRBJ2-1; 15 nucleotides line up with TRBD2. The CDR3 is made up of 16 amino acids. The trim removed 5 bases at V and 4 bases at J, leaving 3 bases unmatched. Here the CDR3 reads CASSTGLAGGYNEQFF. The CDR3 region has the DNA TGTGCCAGCAGTACCGGACTAGCGGGAGGGTACAATGAGCAGTTCTTC.

The table lists this clonotype with a few counts. The chain employs TRBV5-1 and TRBJ1-4; D is uncertain. CDR3 size: 17 residues. The germline V and J ends were trimmed by 8 bases and 2 bases, with 22 bases remaining between them. The germline V gene encodes CDR1 SGHRS and CDR2 YFSETQ. The CDR3 nucleotides read TGCGCCAGTGAAACCGCTAACCTGAGTGGGACTAATGAAAAACTGTTTTTT. Its translation: CASETANLSGTNEKLFF.

The chain has TRBV6-1 and TRBJ2-2; possibly TRBD1 for D (6 bases). The CDR3 has 12 residues. Trimming took off 7 bases at V and 6 bases at J, with 9 bases between the two ends. Germline V CDR1 and CDR2: MNHNS, SASEGT. The CDR3: CASIQGSGELFF. DNA of the CDR3: TGTGCCAGCATTCAGGGGTCCGGGGAGCTGTTTTTT.

This clonotype was recorded many times. The CDR3 coding sequence is TGCAGTGCTACAGACGGTGGTATGAACACTGAAGCTTTCTTT. Amino acids: CSATDGGMNTEAFF. This chain links TRBV20-1 with TRBJ1-1; no clear D gene. Germline loops: CDR1 DFQATT, CDR2 SNEGSKA (reference sequence). The ends were cut back, 4 bases at V and 0 bases at J, with 12 bases in the middle. The CDR3 sequence is 14 residues long.

In its sample, this clonotype was seen a few times. V and J are TRBV7-3 and TRBJ1-1, with D unresolved. The CDR3 extends over 13 amino acids. Germline V gene lookup returns CDR1 SGHTA and CDR2 FQGTGA. The V and J ends lost 5 bases and 2 bases respectively, with 9 bases between them. CDR3: CASSLEYNTEAFF. The CDR3 nucleotides are TGTGCCAGCAGCCTCGAGTATAACACTGAAGCTTTCTTT.

This clonotype was counted only a few times. This chain connects TRBV30 to TRBJ2-7; 8 bases line up with TRBD2. CDR3 length: 15 amino acids. Germline CDR1 GTSNPN, CDR2 SVGIG (reference sequence). V was pared by 1 base and J by 0 bases, with 5 bases of the junction left unmatched. In nucleotides, the CDR3 is TGTGCCTGGAGTGGGACGGGAGGGAGCTCCTACGAGCAGTACTTC. The encoded protein is CAWSGTGGSSYEQYF.

This clonotype was recorded at least ten times. This sequence joins TRBV27 and TRBJ2-5; TRBD1 or TRBD2 may be the D gene (6 bases each). Trimming stripped 3 bases from V and 5 bases from J, with 13 bases between. The CDR3 totals 14 residues. The germline V gene encodes CDR1 MNHEY and CDR2 SMNVEV (reference sequence). CDR3 in amino acids: CASSFVGGAETQYF. In DNA form, the CDR3 reads TGTGCCAGCAGTTTTGTCGGGGGCGCCGAGACCCAGTACTTC.

This clonotype was detected ten times or more. V gene TRBV28 combines with J gene TRBJ2-3; no definite D call. The V and J ends lost 1 base and 5 bases respectively, with 7 bases between them. The CDR3 loop spans 13 amino acids. Germline assignment: CDR1 MDHEN and CDR2 SYDVKM. DNA of the CDR3: TGTGCCAGCAGTTTATCTGGGGAAGATACGCAGTATTTT. It specifies CASSLSGEDTQYF.

At least ten counts were recorded for this clonotype. The rearrangement links TRBV12-3 or TRBV12-4 to TRBJ2-1, with TRBD2 matching 7 bases. V shed 5 bases, J shed 4 bases, and the junction held 14 bases outside the gene matches. This CDR3 has 17 residues. The CDR3: CASSPRGGGSSYNEQFF. The CDR3 nucleotides read TGTGCCAGCAGTCCGAGAGGTGGCGGGAGTTCTTACAATGAGCAGTTCTTC.